The sequence of this TCR beta chain was determined in a study of OX40 agonist ivuxolimab in advanced cancers. Study as a whole: Melanoma, hepatocellular carcinoma, head and neck or renal cell cancer occurred in dose-escalation patients. Prior checkpoint blockade (anti-PD-1, anti-PD-L1 or anti-CTLA-4) was permitted; roughly 40% had it.

Study observations and caveats: Which antigen the expanded peripheral T cells recognized is unknown.

Turning to this clone: Antigen: not known.

Clones were sequenced by immunoSEQ multiplex PCR, and TCRdb holds only the in-frame ones, with some missing. The table records about 83,000 clones, 85% of them present only once. Germline values: CDR1 MNHNY, CDR2 SVGAGI (reference sequence). The CDR3 consists of 13 residues. V was pared by 6 bases and J by 4 bases, with 12 bases between. The TCR comes from an adult with an advanced solid tumor such as melanoma, head and neck, liver or kidney cancer. This chain links TRBV6-6 with TRBJ1-2, with D maybe TRBD1 (6 bases). The sequenced sample was CD4+ or CD8+ T cells sorted from blood, obtained in a trial of the OX40 agonist ivuxolimab. The CDR3 nucleotides are TGTGCCAGCAGGACAACAGGGCCCTATGGCTACACCTTC. Its protein is CASRTTGPYGYTF.